The clone carrying this T cell receptor beta chain was counted ten times or more. Each CDR3 protein is one row after TCRdb ran MiXCR on the 5' RACE reads. This table has 160,000 or so distinct CDR3 sequences, about 7% appearing once. The sample comes from a study of T cells after yellow fever vaccination. Looked up from germline, CDR1 is MNHEY and CDR2 is SMNVEV (reference sequence). Trimming took 10 bases from V and 7 from J, leaving 16 bases between them. The CDR3 has 13 residues. The chain employs TRBV27 and TRBJ2-2; D is perhaps TRBD1 (6 bases). The sample in question was CD4+ T cells sorted from PBMCs, obtained about 5 days after the first yellow fever vaccination. This sequence originates from a man aged 18 to 29 who received the YFV17D yellow fever vaccine. The CDR3 DNA is TGTGCCACCAGGACAGTCGTAAACGGGGAGCTGTTTTTT. Amino acid sequence: CATRTVVNGELFF.